This T cell receptor beta chain was recovered during a study of T-cell reconstitution after alpha-beta-depleted transplantation in children. Study results and caveats: There were some patients whose high TCRbeta diversity at day 60 came from surviving recipient T cells and thymic progenitors. Reportedly, alpha-beta T cells present about two months post-transplant originated from several hundred expanded clones of graft origin. At one year after transplant, newly produced T cells mostly accounted for T-cell counts and diversity.

Notes on this clonotype: The antigen is undetermined.

As it was prepared, the TCRbeta library received unique molecular identifiers. TCRdb itself ran the PCR reads through MiXCR, one entry per CDR3 protein. The repertoire includes 500,000 to 650,000 distinct CDR3 sequences, 9.5% to 12% of them detected once, and 14% sits in the top ten. The sequencing used PBMCs, mostly from graft donor cells, collected 180 days after TCRalphabeta/CD19-depleted stem cell transplant. This receptor was identified in a female patient aged 2 to 10 who had a stem cell transplant for aplastic anemia, so the T cells may come from the graft donor.

The CDR3 here is CASSFHRGKGYEQYF. CDR3 nucleotides: TGTGCCAGCAGCTTCCACAGGGGCAAGGGGTACGAGCAGTACTTC. The rearrangement links TRBV7-2 to TRBJ2-7; 7 nucleotides line up with TRBD1. The CDR3 runs 15 residues. The junction had 9 bases not matched to a gene; V was cut back by 3 bases and J by 4 bases. Germline V CDR1 and CDR2: SGHTA, FQGNSA.